This entry lists 25 T cell receptor beta chains sequenced from one sample in a study of T cell repertoires in cytomegalovirus infection. TCRdb recomputed calls from the reads with MiXCR, one row per CDR3 protein. The sample carries about 230,000 distinct CDR3 sequences, roughly 20% recorded once. Material for sequencing was CD8+ T cells from PBMCs. The origin of the receptors is a human donor in good health (CMV status not recorded). Some clones in this sample may be carry-over from other donors' samples.

The chain recombines TRBV20-1 with TRBJ1-5; D perhaps matches TRBD1 (5 bases). From germline, CDR1 is DFQATT and CDR2 SNEGSKA (reference sequence). CDR3 length equals 15 residues. V dropped 2 bases and J dropped 0 bases, with 11 bases sitting between them. In nucleotides, the CDR3 is TGCAGTGCTAGACTGGGGGTGAATAGCAATCAGCCCCAGCATTTT. It is translated as CSARLGVNSNQPQHF.

The chain uses TRBV6-2 or TRBV6-3 and TRBJ2-3, with TRBD2 identical over 7 bases. J was trimmed by 3 bases and V by 6 bases; bases with no gene match: 12. CDR1 and CDR2 from the germline V gene are MNHEY and SVGEGT. The CDR3 is made up of 16 amino acids. CDR3 DNA: TGTGCCAGCAGCCTCCTCACTAGCGCTGATACAGATACGCAGTATTTT. Encoded protein: CASSLLTSADTDTQYF.

The rearrangement links TRBV24-1 to TRBJ1-5, with D unresolved. Germline loops: CDR1 KGHDR, CDR2 SFDVKD. There are 14 residues in the CDR3. V was cut by 1 base and J by 11 bases, with 14 bases left in between. CDR3 residues: CATSDFGSLVAQHF. The DNA for the CDR3 is TGTGCCACCAGTGATTTCGGCAGCTTGGTGGCCCAGCATTTT.

Remarks on this clonotype: An end of the junction differs from the germline gene, which may be a read error. This rearrangement joins TRBV30 to TRBJ1-5; possibly TRBD1 for D (6 bases). The CDR3 covers 15 residues. The V gene's germline CDR1 is GTSNPN and CDR2 SVGIG (reference sequence). The CDR3 DNA follows: TGTGCCCGGAGCGACGCGGGGGCAAGCAATCAGCCCCAGCATTTT. Amino acids: CARSDAGASNQPQHF.

This clonotype was observed a single time. The chain has TRBV19 and TRBJ2-1; TRBD2 aligns across 12 bases. The CDR3 totals 18 residues. Unmatched junction bases numbered 7, after V lost 1 base and J lost 3 bases. Germline assignment: CDR1 LNHDA and CDR2 SQIVND (reference sequence). DNA of the CDR3: TGTGCCAGTAGTATAGGACTAGCGGGGGATCTTCTCTACAATGAGCAGTTCTTC. Encoded protein: CASSIGLAGDLLYNEQFF. The complete variable domain, with remaining parts taken from reference TRBV19 and TRBJ2-1, reads DGGITQSPKYLFRKEGQNVTLSCEQNLNHDAMYWYRQDPGQGLRLIYYSQIVNDFQKGDIAEGYSVSREKKESFPLTVTSAQKNPTAFYLCASSIGLAGDLLYNEQFFGPGTRLTVL.

The chain has TRBV4-2 and TRBJ2-2; no firm D call. This CDR3 is 13 amino acids long. Looked up from germline, CDR1 is LGHNA and CDR2 is YNFKEQ. The V gene lost 9 bases and the J gene lost 6 bases, with 14 bases spanning the gap. CDR3 loop: CASLGETSGELFF. The CDR3 DNA follows: TGTGCCAGTTTAGGCGAAACTTCCGGGGAGCTGTTTTTT.

V and J are TRBV20-1 and TRBJ1-4, with TRBD1 matching over 7 bases. This CDR3 is built from 13 residues. V shed 4 bases and J 5 bases; nucleotides not matched to a gene: 4. Germline lookup yields CDR1 DFQATT and CDR2 SNEGSKA (reference sequence). CDR3 in amino acids: CSATRTGNEKLFF. CDR3 in DNA: TGCAGTGCTACCCGGACAGGCAATGAAAAACTGTTTTTT.

This clonotype was picked up a small number of times. The CDR3 is CSATPWGLAGISTDTQYF. CDR3 in DNA: TGCAGTGCTACCCCCTGGGGGCTAGCGGGGATTAGCACAGATACGCAGTATTTT. The V gene is TRBV20-1, the J gene TRBJ2-3; the match to TRBD2 covers 9 bases. From germline, CDR1 is DFQATT and CDR2 SNEGSKA (reference sequence). This CDR3 comprises 18 residues. Trimming cost V 4 bases and J 0 bases; bases outside gene matches: 14.

This clonotype showed up just a few times. This clone may be a read error of a much larger clone one base away. The chain joins TRBV7-3 to TRBJ2-7; 8 bases are shared with TRBD1. Germline CDR1 and CDR2: SGHTA and FQGTGA. Unmatched junction bases numbered 2, after V lost 5 bases and J lost 2 bases. This CDR3 is built from 13 residues. CDR3 sequence: CASSTTGAYEQYF. The CDR3 region has the DNA TGTGCCAGCAGCACGACAGGGGCCTACGAGCAGTACTTC.

The gene calls are TRBV3-1 and TRBJ2-3; 7 bases match TRBD2. V shed 0 bases and J 1 base; nucleotides not matched to a gene: 10. The CDR3 runs to 18 residues. Germline lookup yields CDR1 LGHDT and CDR2 YNNKEL (reference sequence). CDR3 sequence: CASSQDWYGGVGTDTQYF. In DNA form, the CDR3 reads TGTGCCAGCAGCCAAGATTGGTATGGGGGGGTCGGCACAGATACGCAGTATTTT.

This clonotype was found a few times. V gene TRBV28 combines with J gene TRBJ2-7; D is tentatively TRBD1 or TRBD2 (5 bases each). V lost 7 bases, J lost 0 bases, and 16 bases lay in between. The CDR3 totals 15 residues. Germline CDR1 MDHEN, CDR2 SYDVKM. CDR3 coding DNA: TGTGCCAGCAAGCTGGGGGACGGTATCTCCTACGAGCAGTACTTC. This translates into CASKLGDGISYEQYF.

This clonotype was observed once. The rearrangement uses TRBV13 and TRBJ1-2; D unresolved. From germline, CDR1 is PRHDT and CDR2 FYEKMQ (reference sequence). This CDR3 comprises 16 residues. V was trimmed by 4 bases and J by 7 bases, leaving 22 bases between them. CDR3 sequence: CASSSIDNLLPLGYTF. In nucleotides, the CDR3 is TGTGCCAGCAGCTCGATTGACAATTTATTGCCCCTTGGCTACACCTTC.

The chain uses TRBV7-9 and TRBJ2-2, with 7 bases fitting TRBD1. With V trimmed by 5 bases and J by 2 bases, 5 bases remained unmatched. In germline, CDR1 is SEHNR, CDR2 FQNEAQ (reference sequence). This CDR3 spans 15 amino acids. The CDR3 nucleotides are TGTGCCAGCAGCACCAGGGACAGAAACACCGGGGAGCTGTTTTTT. It yields the protein CASSTRDRNTGELFF.

The rearrangement links TRBV28 to TRBJ2-4, with 10 bases identical to TRBD1. V trimming: 8 bases; J trimming: 2 bases; junction bases outside the gene matches: 9. This CDR3 contains 16 residues. CDR1 and CDR2 (germline): MDHEN, SYDVKM. DNA for the CDR3: TGTGCCAGCGGTCCCCGGACAGGGGGTCCCAAAAACATTCAGTACTTC. This codes for CASGPRTGGPKNIQYF. The full variable domain, in which reference TRBV28 and TRBJ2-4 provide the parts outside the CDR3, is DVKVTQSSRYLVKRTGEKVFLECVQDMDHENMFWYRQDPGLGLRLIYFSYDVKMKEKGDIPEGYSVSREKKERFSLILESASTNQTSMYLCASGPRTGGPKNIQYFGAGTRLSVL.

V gene TRBV7-6 combines with J gene TRBJ2-1; tentatively, D is TRBD1 (6 bases). Looked up from germline, CDR1 is SGHVS and CDR2 is FNYEAQ. The CDR3 totals 15 residues. Trimming left V 5 bases short and J 5 bases short, with 16 bases between. The CDR3 region is CASSPQQGSNNEQFF. In nucleotides, the CDR3 is TGTGCCAGCAGCCCCCAACAGGGTTCCAACAATGAGCAGTTCTTC. The whole variable domain, filled in from reference TRBV7-6 and TRBJ2-1, reads GAGVSQSPRYKVTKRGQDVALRCDPISGHVSLYWYRQALGQGPEFLTYFNYEAQQDKSGLPNDRFSAERPEGSISTLTIQRTEQRDSAMYRCASSPQQGSNNEQFFGPGTRLTVL.

The table lists this clonotype with a few counts. This chain links TRBV6-2 or TRBV6-3 with TRBJ2-5, with D perhaps assigned TRBD1 or TRBD2 (5 bases each). V was pared by 0 bases and J by 2 bases, with 16 bases between. CDR3 length: 17 amino acids. Germline lookup yields CDR1 MNHEY and CDR2 SVGEGT. Here the CDR3 reads CASSYSNGGTNQETQYF. The CDR3 DNA sequence: TGTGCCAGCAGTTACTCGAACGGTGGGACGAATCAAGAGACCCAGTACTTC.

The chain uses TRBV13 and TRBJ2-7; D unresolved. The CDR3 totals 16 residues. V was trimmed by 4 bases and J by 4 bases, leaving 20 bases between them. Germline CDR1 and CDR2: PRHDT and FYEKMQ (reference sequence). The CDR3, as DNA: TGTGCCAGCAGCTCCAACCCTTCGGCAGATGATTACGAGCAGTACTTC. Translated, it gives CASSSNPSADDYEQYF.

V is TRBV6-2 or TRBV6-3 and J is TRBJ2-1, with 12 positions matching TRBD2. The CDR3 is made up of 15 amino acids. Per germline, CDR1 MNHEY and CDR2 SVGEGT. Losses at the gene ends were 6 bases for V and 6 bases for J; bases not matched to a gene: 6. CDR3 region: CASRAGLAGTNEQFF. The CDR3 DNA follows: TGTGCCAGCAGGGCTGGACTAGCGGGGACCAATGAGCAGTTCTTC.

With regard to this clonotype: This may stem from a read error, because a much larger clone lies one nucleotide away. Since the CDR3 does not end with the conserved phenylalanine or tryptophan, this likely comes from a read error. This chain links TRBV7-8 with TRBJ2-3; D might be TRBD1 (6 bases). Germline V gene sequence: CDR1 SGHVS, CDR2 FQNEAQ. With 5 bases removed from V and 1 base from J, the gap between germline ends came to 10 bases. The CDR3 is made up of 14 amino acids. Here the CDR3 reads CASSTWGRTDTQYS. The CDR3, as DNA: TGTGCCAGCAGCACATGGGGGCGCACAGATACGCAGTATTCT.

The rearrangement uses TRBV4-1 and TRBJ2-7; D is unclear. The V end lost 2 bases, the J end lost 5 bases, and 13 bases lay between the germline ends. Germline V gene data show CDR1 as MGHRA and CDR2 as YSYEKL. The CDR3 length is 14 residues. This chain's CDR3 is CASSQTASPHEQYF. The CDR3 DNA follows: TGCGCCAGCAGCCAAACCGCTAGTCCCCACGAGCAGTACTTC.

The gene calls are TRBV4-2 and TRBJ2-7; D possibly matches TRBD1 or TRBD2 (5 bases each). The V end lost 2 bases, the J end lost 6 bases, and 8 bases lay between the germline ends. Germline CDR1 is LGHNA and CDR2 is YNFKEQ. The length of the CDR3 is 12 residues. The CDR3 sequence is CASSQPGREQYF. In DNA form, the CDR3 reads TGTGCCAGCAGCCAACCGGGGCGCGAGCAGTACTTC.

The gene calls are TRBV15 and TRBJ1-1, with D uncertain. The CDR3 sequence is 16 residues long. The V gene's germline CDR1 is LNHNV and CDR2 YYDKDF (reference sequence). V dropped 0 bases and J dropped 3 bases, with 14 bases sitting between them. The CDR3 loop is CATSRDRSDIDTEAFF. The CDR3 DNA sequence: TGTGCCACCAGCAGAGATCGGAGTGACATTGACACTGAAGCTTTCTTT.

The table lists this clonotype with many counts. V usage is TRBV28 and J usage is TRBJ2-3; D perhaps matches TRBD2 (7 bases). The CDR3 consists of 16 residues. Germline CDR1 reads MDHEN; CDR2 reads SYDVKM. Deletions cut 3 bases from V and 7 bases from J, with 20 bases between. The CDR3 region has the DNA TGTGCCAGCAGTTTCTTGGCGGGGGCCTCTCCCCATACGCAGTATTTT. The encoded protein is CASSFLAGASPHTQYF.

A few counts support this clonotype. The chain links TRBV28 to TRBJ1-1, with 7 bases aligning to TRBD1. Germline-derived CDR1 and CDR2 are MDHEN and SYDVKM. The CDR3 is 17 amino acids. V gave up 5 bases and J gave up 3 bases; unmatched junction bases: 15. CDR3 sequence (DNA): TGTGCCAGCAGTCTTAACCAGGGGGACCGATGGGACACTGAAGCTTTCTTT. It yields the protein CASSLNQGDRWDTEAFF.

This chain connects TRBV7-8 to TRBJ1-5; 7 bases align to TRBD1. Trimming removed 5 bases from V and 3 bases from J; junction bases left unmatched: 7. CDR3 length: 15 amino acids. Per the germline V gene, CDR1 is SGHVS and CDR2 is FQNEAQ. CDR3 coding DNA: TGTGCCAGCAGCGTCGAGCAGGGGGACAATCAGCCCCAGCATTTT. It codes for CASSVEQGDNQPQHF. Complete variable domain (other parts from reference TRBV7-8 and TRBJ1-5): GAGVSQSPRYKVAKRGQDVALRCDPISGHVSLFWYQQALGQGPEFLTYFQNEAQLDKSGLPSDRFFAERPEGSVSTLKIQRTQQEDSAVYLCASSVEQGDNQPQHFGDGTRLSIL.